Sequencing of this T cell receptor beta chain was carried out in a study of shared clonotypes between healthy human individuals. Study overall: The plates for each donor numbered three CD4 naive, three CD4 memory, two CD8 naive and one CD8 memory.

Deletions cut 6 bases from V and 3 bases from J, with 19 bases between. The CDR3 is made up of 16 amino acids. Germline assignment: CDR1 MGHDK and CDR2 SYGVNS. The study drew its donors from healthy HIV-negative adults without recent acute infections or vaccinations. The donors, all of them Caucasian adults, lived in Nashville, Tennessee. Several immunoSEQ 96-well plates shared each subset's DNA, each plate a replicate. Using immunoSEQ multiplex PCR, the repertoire was profiled, and TCRdb retains in-frame clones only, with some absent. The sample contains around 990,000 clones, 70% to 85% of which appear only once.

This sequence joins TRBV25-1 and TRBJ2-3, with a tentative D call TRBD2 (6 bases). The clonotype originates from a man aged 18-30 years in good health. Some clones in this sample may be carry-over from other donors' samples. Material for sequencing was memory CD4+ T cells from PBMCs. Regarding subset: CD45RA-negative fraction. CDR3 nucleotides: TGTGCCAGCAGGGGGAGGACCGCCGTTATTACAGATACGCAGTATTTT. Residues: CASRGRTAVITDTQYF.